The 22 T cell receptor beta chains listed next were all sequenced from one sample in a study of blood T cell repertoires in COVID-19 (dated by TCRdb to 2020 to 2022). Library preparation was by the immunoSEQ multiplex PCR assay. As stored in TCRdb, this immuneACCESS dataset retains in-frame rearrangements with V and J assigned. A fraction of the clones does not appear; measured against another copy, unresolved V genes explain less than half of the discrepancy, and the remainder lacks a known reason. This sample has more than 95,000 clones in its table, and around 81% of those were observed once. The top ten clonotypes cover less than 45% of the sample. Sequencing was done on a sample of peripheral blood. These receptors originate from a man older than 75 with acute or convalescent COVID-19.

This rearrangement joins TRBV29-1 to TRBJ2-1; 10 bases align to TRBD2. The germline gives CDR1 SQVTM, CDR2 ANQGSEA. The V and J ends lost 6 bases and 4 bases, in that order; junction bases with no gene match: 9. The CDR3 length is 15 residues. The CDR3 is CSVLSASGRYNEQFF. The CDR3 coding sequence is TGCAGCGTCTTGAGCGCTAGCGGGAGATACAATGAGCAGTTCTTC.

This sequence joins TRBV29-1 and TRBJ2-3; 11 bases line up with TRBD2. Trimming cost V 5 bases and J 2 bases; bases outside gene matches: 12. The CDR3 has 17 amino acids. CDR1 and CDR2 (germline): SQVTM, ANQGSEA. The CDR3 is CSVLSAFSGRATDTQYF. The CDR3 coding sequence is TGCAGCGTTTTGTCCGCGTTTAGCGGGAGGGCCACAGATACGCAGTATTTT.

J is TRBJ1-1 and V is TRBV7-8, with 8 bases fitting TRBD1. The length of the CDR3 is 14 residues. The J segment lost 6 bases and the V segment lost 4 bases, leaving 7 bases of the junction unmatched. CDR1 and CDR2 (germline): SGHVS, FQNEAQ. The DNA for the CDR3 is TGTGCCAGCAGCTACGGGGACAGGCGGGCTGAAGCTTTCTTT. It encodes CASSYGDRRAEAFF.

This chain uses TRBV28 with TRBJ1-1; D may be TRBD1 (6 bases). Per germline, CDR1 MDHEN and CDR2 SYDVKM. Trimming removed 4 bases from V and 0 bases from J, with 12 bases in between. This CDR3 contains 15 residues. CDR3 residues: CASSSPGTMNTEAFF. CDR3 coding DNA: TGTGCCAGCAGTTCGCCCGGGACAATGAACACTGAAGCTTTCTTT. The variable domain in full, completed from reference TRBV28 and TRBJ1-1, reads DVKVTQSSRYLVKRTGEKVFLECVQDMDHENMFWYRQDPGLGLRLIYFSYDVKMKEKGDIPEGYSVSREKKERFSLILESASTNQTSMYLCASSSPGTMNTEAFFGQGTRLTVV.

The chain couples TRBV2 to TRBJ2-2; no firm D call. The CDR3 covers 14 residues. Germline loops: CDR1 SNHLY, CDR2 FYNNEI. Trimming removed 6 bases at V and 4 bases at J, with 12 bases between. Here the CDR3 DNA reads TGTGCCAGCAGGAGGCTATCGAGCACCGGGGAGCTGTTTTTT. Amino acids: CASRRLSSTGELFF.

The rearrangement uses TRBV5-1 and TRBJ2-7; TRBD1 aligns across 9 bases. V lost 2 bases, J lost 4 bases, and 7 bases stayed unmatched. Germline V gene sequence: CDR1 SGHRS, CDR2 YFSETQ. The CDR3 is made up of 15 amino acids. Here the CDR3 reads CASSFTSGTGYEQYF. CDR3 DNA sequence: TGCGCCAGCAGCTTTACCTCCGGGACAGGGTACGAGCAGTACTTC.

This chain uses TRBV5-6 with TRBJ2-3; D call uncertain. CDR3 length: 13 amino acids. Trimming took 4 bases from V and 0 from J, leaving 6 bases between them. CDR1 and CDR2 from the germline V gene are SGHDT and YYEEEE. Here the CDR3 reads CASSLRSTDTQYF. CDR3 in DNA: TGTGCCAGCAGCCTACGTAGCACAGATACGCAGTATTTT.

The chain recombines TRBV4-3 with TRBJ2-2; D might be TRBD1 (6 bases). This CDR3 spans 14 amino acids. CDR1 and CDR2 from the germline V gene are LGHNA and YSLEER. V was cut by 0 bases and J by 5 bases, with 7 bases left in between. The CDR3 region is CASSQETGTGELFF. The CDR3, as DNA: TGCGCCAGCAGCCAAGAGACAGGTACCGGGGAGCTGTTTTTT.

This clone was counted a single time. This rearrangement joins TRBV18 to TRBJ1-5; D is perhaps TRBD1 (6 bases). The V gene lost 3 bases and the J gene lost 1 base, with 13 bases spanning the gap. The CDR3 is 16 amino acids. Germline CDR1 is KGHSH and CDR2 is LQKENI. The CDR3 is CASSPKTGGSNQPQHF. For the CDR3, the DNA is TGTGCCAGCTCACCGAAGACAGGTGGGAGCAATCAGCCCCAGCATTTT.

The genes are TRBV28 and TRBJ1-1, with D maybe TRBD1 (6 bases). Trimming cost V 2 bases and J 12 bases, with 13 bases left between them. The CDR3 runs 12 residues. Germline CDR1 is MDHEN and CDR2 is SYDVKM. The CDR3 reads CASSLQPRGTFF. Written as DNA, the CDR3 is TGTGCCAGCAGTTTACAACCCAGGGGTACTTTCTTT.

The chain has TRBV6-5 and TRBJ1-1, with 10 bases identical to TRBD1. With V trimmed by 6 bases and J by 10 bases, 8 bases remained unmatched. The CDR3 sequence is 13 residues long. Germline V CDR1 and CDR2: MNHEY, SVGAGI. In DNA, the CDR3 is TGTGCCAGCAGCAGGACAGGGGGTTCGCTAGCTTTCTTT. Its translation is CASSRTGGSLAFF.

The J gene is TRBJ2-3, the V gene TRBV28; 12 nucleotides agree with TRBD2. This CDR3 has 15 residues. The germline CDR1 and CDR2 sequences are MDHEN and SYDVKM. Germline trimming cut 4 bases from V and 6 bases from J; bases unmatched to any gene: 5. CDR3: CASSSSGRARDTQYF. Here the CDR3 DNA reads TGTGCCAGCAGTTCTAGCGGGAGGGCCCGGGATACGCAGTATTTT.

CDR3 region: CASSERGGTNEKLFF. The CDR3 nucleotides read TGTGCCAGCAGTGAACGGGGGGGGACTAATGAAAAACTGTTTTTT. V is TRBV2 and J is TRBJ1-4, with TRBD1 as a possible D gene (5 bases). The CDR3 length is 15 residues. Germline loops: CDR1 SNHLY, CDR2 FYNNEI. Trimming took off 2 bases at V and 2 bases at J, with 9 bases between the two ends.

This chain joins TRBV4-2 and TRBJ1-4; 10 nucleotides match TRBD1. The length of the CDR3 is 17 residues. V lost 5 bases, J lost 10 bases, and 16 bases stayed unmatched. CDR1 and CDR2 (germline): LGHNA, YNFKEQ. CDR3 loop: CASSAKTGGFYSVKLFF. The CDR3 nucleotides are TGTGCCAGCAGCGCAAAGACAGGGGGCTTTTATAGTGTAAAACTGTTTTTT.

The chain carries TRBV28 and TRBJ1-5; TRBD1 might be the D (6 bases). The CDR3 covers 14 residues. V was cut by 3 bases and J by 7 bases, with 13 bases left in between. In germline, CDR1 is MDHEN, CDR2 SYDVKM. CDR3: CASSFGGGRQPQHF. The CDR3 DNA sequence: TGTGCCAGCAGTTTTGGGGGGGGCCGCCAGCCCCAGCATTTT.

The genes are TRBV28 and TRBJ2-7; no clear D. V shed 5 bases and J shed 0 bases, with 11 bases lying between them. CDR1 MDHEN and CDR2 SYDVKM come from the germline V gene. This CDR3 contains 14 residues. CDR3 loop: CASSDRHLSYEQYF. The CDR3, as DNA: TGTGCCAGCAGTGACCGACACCTCTCCTACGAGCAGTACTTC.

The CDR3 region has the DNA TGTGCCAGCAGTTCACAGGGGGCAACCGGGGAGCTGTTTTTT. Protein product: CASSSQGATGELFF. J is TRBJ2-2 and V is TRBV6-5; TRBD1 agrees at 9 bases. The V gene's germline CDR1 is MNHEY and CDR2 SVGAGI. The V and J ends lost 4 bases and 5 bases, in that order; junction bases with no gene match: 2. The CDR3 contains 14 residues.

This rearrangement joins TRBV20-1 to TRBJ2-1; 8 positions match TRBD2. V lost 3 bases, J lost 4 bases, and 5 bases stayed unmatched. The germline V gene has CDR1 DFQATT and CDR2 SNEGSKA (reference sequence). The CDR3 loop spans 14 amino acids. The CDR3 reads CSASRAGDYNEQFF. For the CDR3, the DNA is TGCAGTGCTAGTAGAGCGGGAGATTACAATGAGCAGTTCTTC.

The rearrangement uses TRBV29-1 and TRBJ1-2; D is uncertain. This CDR3 comprises 14 residues. Germline CDR1 is SQVTM and CDR2 is ANQGSEA. The V end was cut by 5 bases, the J end by 1 base, with 14 bases between. The CDR3 nucleotides read TGCAGCGTTCAATGGTCGGGAGATAACTATGGCTACACCTTC. Its translation is CSVQWSGDNYGYTF.

The genes are TRBV27 and TRBJ2-1, with 11 bases lining up with TRBD2. CDR3 length: 16 residues. With 4 bases clipped from V and 3 bases from J, the junction kept 5 bases outside the gene matches. In germline, CDR1 is MNHEY, CDR2 SMNVEV (reference sequence). CDR3 residues: CASSYGTSGYYNEQFF. The CDR3, as DNA: TGTGCCAGCAGTTACGGGACTAGCGGCTACTACAATGAGCAGTTCTTC.

The chain joins TRBV28 to TRBJ1-5; D might be TRBD1 (6 bases). V was pared by 8 bases and J by 4 bases, with 15 bases between. Germline-derived CDR1 and CDR2 are MDHEN and SYDVKM. This CDR3 contains 14 residues. The CDR3 DNA sequence: TGTGCCAGCCTCACCGGGACACCAAATCAGCCCCAGCATTTT. Encoded protein: CASLTGTPNQPQHF.

The V call is TRBV5-1, the J call TRBJ2-5; 10 bases are a match to TRBD2. Trimming cost V 0 bases and J 5 bases; bases outside gene matches: 7. From germline, CDR1 is SGHRS and CDR2 YFSETQ. The length of the CDR3 is 16 residues. As DNA, the CDR3 is TGCGCCAGCAGCTTGGGGACTAGCGGAGTGGGGGAGACCCAGTACTTC. This gives the protein CASSLGTSGVGETQYF.